Below are 21 T cell receptor beta chains sequenced from a single sample in a study of identical twins. TCRdb recomputed calls from the 5' RACE reads with MiXCR, one row per CDR3 protein. The repertoire includes around 690,000 distinct CDR3 sequences, 20% to 25% of them detected once, and 4% to 4.5% sits in the top ten. These records were also assigned to another study, of T cells expressing NK-cell markers.

Sequencing input: PBMCs. The source of these receptors is a woman between 18 and 29 years old in good health.

The table lists this clonotype with a count of one. The chain links TRBV7-8 to TRBJ2-3; TRBD2 aligns across 15 bases. The CDR3 extends over 16 amino acids. The germline V gene has CDR1 SGHVS and CDR2 FQNEAQ. V was clipped by 5 bases and J by 7 bases; unmatched bases: 7. The CDR3 is CASSDRTSGGAYTQYF. CDR3 nucleotides: TGTGCCAGCAGCGACCGGACTAGCGGGGGGGCGTATACGCAGTATTTT.

In the case of this clonotype: An end of the junction differs from the germline gene, which may be a read error. This chain links TRBV9 with TRBJ2-1; TRBD1 matches at 8 bases. The germline V gene has CDR1 SGDLS and CDR2 YYNGEE. The CDR3 spans 16 residues. This CDR3 is CASSVVGQGPYDEQFF. The CDR3 region has the DNA TGTGCCAGCAGCGTAGTTGGACAGGGTCCCTACGATGAGCAGTTCTTC. The entire variable domain, with the rest obtained from reference TRBV9 and TRBJ2-1, is as follows: DSGVTQTPKHLITATGQRVTLRCSPRSGDLSVYWYQQSLDQGLQFLIQYYNGEERAKGNILERFSAQQFPDLHSELNLSSLELGDSALYFCASSVVGQGPYDEQFFGPGTRLTVL.

This clonotype occurred many times. This chain uses TRBV12-3 or TRBV12-4 with TRBJ1-1; D gene unclear. V was shortened by 7 bases and J by 4 bases, with 7 bases between the two germline ends. The CDR3 runs 11 residues. The CDR3 loop reads CASMLITEAFF. The CDR3 DNA follows: TGTGCCAGCATGCTGATCACTGAAGCTTTCTTT.

This clonotype was observed many times. The chain has TRBV20-1 and TRBJ1-6; D is unclear. V lost 6 bases, J lost 6 bases, and 12 bases lay in between. CDR1 DFQATT and CDR2 SNEGSKA come from the germline V gene (reference sequence). This CDR3 region has 13 residues. This CDR3 is CSAERGPNSPLHF. In nucleotides, the CDR3 is TGCAGTGCCGAACGCGGGCCTAATTCACCCCTCCACTTT.

The CDR3 sequence: CASSDQGYGQFF. The CDR3 DNA is TGTGCCAGCAGCGATCAGGGATACGGGCAGTTCTTC. The J gene is TRBJ2-1, the V gene TRBV7-6, with TRBD1 as a possible D gene (5 bases). The CDR3 is 12 residues long. Trimming stripped 5 bases from V and 12 bases from J, with 14 bases between. Germline-derived CDR1 and CDR2 are SGHVS and FNYEAQ.

This clonotype came up a few times. The chain links TRBV20-1 to TRBJ2-3, with 9 positions matching TRBD1. Germline V gene lookup returns CDR1 DFQATT and CDR2 SNEGSKA (reference sequence). The V and J ends lost 5 bases and 3 bases, in that order; junction bases with no gene match: 9. The CDR3 is made up of 15 amino acids. The CDR3 DNA reads TGCAGTGCTTCCGCACCGGACAGGGGAACAGATACGCAGTATTTT. Translating it yields CSASAPDRGTDTQYF.

V usage is TRBV5-1 and J usage is TRBJ2-1; D is possibly TRBD1 or TRBD2 (5 bases each). Trimming removed 4 bases from V and 8 bases from J, with 25 bases in between. Per germline, CDR1 SGHRS and CDR2 YFSETQ. CDR3 length: 17 residues. Written as DNA, the CDR3 is TGCGCCAGCAGCGACCCTCATGGGGGAGCCGATCTGGATGAGCAGTTCTTC. It specifies CASSDPHGGADLDEQFF.

This clonotype was seen only a few times. The chain carries TRBV12-3 or TRBV12-4 and TRBJ1-1; 8 nucleotides agree with TRBD1. The CDR3 contains 16 residues. The V segment lost 6 bases and the J segment 0 bases; nucleotides outside the gene matches: 9. CDR3 region: CASRGRQGWMNTEAFF. As DNA, the CDR3 is TGTGCCAGCAGGGGCCGACAGGGGTGGATGAACACTGAAGCTTTCTTT.

The chain has TRBV7-9 and TRBJ1-1, with D possibly TRBD1 on 5 matching bases. Trimming left V 8 bases short and J 1 base short, with 14 bases between. Germline V lookup: CDR1 SEHNR, CDR2 FQNEAQ (reference sequence). The CDR3 has 14 amino acids. CDR3 sequence reads: CASGTPLSNTEAFF. The CDR3 nucleotides are TGTGCCAGCGGGACCCCTCTTTCGAACACTGAAGCTTTCTTT.

This clonotype was counted many times. The J gene is TRBJ1-1, the V gene TRBV12-3 or TRBV12-4, with D hard to call. CDR3 size: 13 residues. V was shortened by 3 bases and J by 5 bases, with 10 bases between the two germline ends. The chain's CDR3 is CASSFMGGTEAFF. CDR3 bases: TGTGCCAGCAGTTTTATGGGAGGAACTGAAGCTTTCTTT.

In this sample, this clonotype turned up many times. The V call is TRBV7-2, the J call TRBJ1-5; TRBD1 matches at 7 bases. V lost 0 bases to trimming and J lost 6 bases; unmatched junction nucleotides: 8. Germline V gives CDR1 SGHTA, CDR2 FQGNSA. CDR3 length equals 16 residues. CDR3: CASSLAGGRGGQPQHF. As DNA, the CDR3 is TGTGCCAGCAGCTTAGCAGGGGGCAGGGGGGGTCAGCCCCAGCATTTT.

This clonotype was picked up many times. The rearrangement links TRBV20-1 to TRBJ2-1; 9 bases line up with TRBD2. Looked up from germline, CDR1 is DFQATT and CDR2 is SNEGSKA (reference sequence). The trim removed 6 bases at V and 4 bases at J, leaving 10 bases unmatched. The CDR3 loop spans 15 amino acids. CDR3: CSAISLAGIYNEQFF. In nucleotides, the CDR3 is TGCAGTGCCATATCCCTAGCGGGAATTTACAATGAGCAGTTCTTC.

This chain connects TRBV4-3 to TRBJ2-1; possibly TRBD2 for D (5 bases). V lost 0 bases, J lost 1 base, and 7 bases lay in between. The germline V gene encodes CDR1 LGHNA and CDR2 YSLEER. The CDR3 spans 15 residues. The chain's CDR3 is CASSQELGSYNEQFF. The DNA for the CDR3 is TGCGCCAGCAGCCAAGAACTAGGATCCTACAATGAGCAGTTCTTC.

This clonotype was picked up many times. The rearrangement links TRBV7-3 to TRBJ1-1; D gene unclear. The CDR3 totals 13 residues. The V end lost 2 bases, the J end lost 1 base, and 5 bases lay between the germline ends. Looked up from germline, CDR1 is SGHTA and CDR2 is FQGTGA. CDR3 nucleotides: TGTGCCAGCAGCTTACTAACGAACACTGAAGCTTTCTTT. It encodes CASSLLTNTEAFF.

This clonotype was counted between two and nine times. The V and J genes are TRBV20-1 and TRBJ2-7; D is ambiguous. Trimming took 8 bases from V and 7 from J, leaving 18 bases between them. Germline-derived CDR1 and CDR2 are DFQATT and SNEGSKA (reference sequence). The CDR3 totals 12 residues. The CDR3 spells CSIIDASGEQYF. The CDR3 region has the DNA TGCAGTATAATAGACGCATCCGGGGAGCAGTACTTC.

Ten or more counts support this clonotype. DNA of the CDR3: TGCAGTGCCTACAGGGACCCCACAGATACGCAGTATTTT. This translates into CSAYRDPTDTQYF. The V and J genes are TRBV20-1 and TRBJ2-3, with TRBD1 as a possible D gene (6 bases). The CDR3 contains 13 residues. The V end was cut by 6 bases, the J end by 2 bases, with 12 bases between. CDR1 and CDR2 from the germline V gene are DFQATT and SNEGSKA (reference sequence).

The gene calls are TRBV2 and TRBJ2-3; no clear D gene. The CDR3 totals 11 residues. V was shortened by 8 bases and J by 4 bases, with 7 bases between the two germline ends. Germline CDR1 SNHLY, CDR2 FYNNEI. The CDR3 DNA sequence: TGTGCCAGCGGCTTCTCAGATACGCAGTATTTT. It translates to CASGFSDTQYF.

This clonotype was seen at least ten times. V and J are TRBV4-2 and TRBJ1-1, with 9 bases matching TRBD1. The trim removed 1 base at V and 8 bases at J, leaving 5 bases unmatched. Germline V lookup: CDR1 LGHNA, CDR2 YNFKEQ. This CDR3 contains 14 residues. The CDR3 sequence is CASSQVTGQGEAFF. CDR3 coding DNA: TGTGCCAGCAGCCAAGTGACGGGACAGGGCGAAGCTTTCTTT.

This clonotype was counted many times. V gene TRBV20-1 combines with J gene TRBJ2-2; D is tentatively TRBD1 or TRBD2 (5 bases each). This CDR3 is 15 amino acids long. Trimming stripped 5 bases from V and 0 bases from J, with 13 bases between. Germline CDR1 DFQATT, CDR2 SNEGSKA (reference sequence). The chain's CDR3 is CSAGKRGTNTGELFF. The CDR3 DNA reads as TGCAGTGCTGGCAAGAGGGGTACGAACACCGGGGAGCTGTTTTTT.

The sample holds many counts of this clonotype. The J gene is TRBJ2-1, the V gene TRBV20-1, with D possibly matching TRBD2 (6 bases). The ends were cut back, 5 bases at V and 15 bases at J, with 23 bases in the middle. The CDR3 sequence is 13 residues long. CDR1 DFQATT and CDR2 SNEGSKA come from the germline V gene (reference sequence). The CDR3 bases are TGCAGTGCTCTGCGGGCGATAGCGGATGTGCGGTTCTTC. This gives the protein CSALRAIADVRFF.

The rearrangement links TRBV7-9 to TRBJ2-5, with 7 bases lining up with TRBD1. The length of the CDR3 is 14 residues. CDR1 is SEHNR and CDR2 is FQNEAQ in the germline V gene (reference sequence). V shed 5 bases, J shed 4 bases, and the junction held 7 bases outside the gene matches. CDR3 sequence reads: CASSPGTERETQYF. The CDR3 bases are TGTGCCAGCAGCCCCGGGACAGAGAGAGAGACCCAGTACTTC.